The sequence of this TCR beta chain was determined in a study of T cell responses to AZD1222 COVID-19 vaccine. Findings and caveats of the study: Nearly half of unique spike-specific TCRs reportedly avoided B.1.351 and B.1.1.7 mutated regions. White British ancestry dominated among donors, who included more females, and clonal diversity was possibly underestimated. Increases in Spike-specific TCR breadth and depth were seen after two AZD1222 doses.

Measured with immunoSEQ multiplex PCR; TCRdb has only the in-frame clones, and not every one. The sample carries 110,000 or so clones, around 89% recorded once. In the case of this clone: Antigen unknown.

Second-dose intervals near 4 or 12 weeks were combined. From germline, CDR1 is MGHDK and CDR2 SYGVNS. V shed 1 base and J shed 7 bases, with 13 bases lying between them. The CDR3 consists of 14 residues. Specimen: peripheral blood, collected 28 days after the second AZD1222 dose. The sequence was obtained from an adult who received the AZD1222 COVID-19 vaccine. V and J are TRBV25-1 and TRBJ1-1; D gene uncertain. The CDR3 sequence: CASSELPIRSEAFF. The CDR3 nucleotides are TGTGCCAGCAGTGAATTACCCATCAGGAGTGAAGCTTTCTTT.